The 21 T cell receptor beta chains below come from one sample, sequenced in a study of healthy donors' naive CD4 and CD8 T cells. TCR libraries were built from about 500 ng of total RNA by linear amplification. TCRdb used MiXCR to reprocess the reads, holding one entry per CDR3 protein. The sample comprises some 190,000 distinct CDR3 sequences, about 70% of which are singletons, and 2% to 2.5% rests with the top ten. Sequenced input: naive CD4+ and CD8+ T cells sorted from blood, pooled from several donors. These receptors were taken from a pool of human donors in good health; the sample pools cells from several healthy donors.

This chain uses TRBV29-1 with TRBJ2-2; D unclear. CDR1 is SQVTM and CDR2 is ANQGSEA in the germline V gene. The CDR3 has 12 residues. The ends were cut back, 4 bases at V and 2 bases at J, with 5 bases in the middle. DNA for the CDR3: TGCAGCGTTGCTTTTAACACCGGGGAGCTGTTTTTT. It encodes CSVAFNTGELFF.

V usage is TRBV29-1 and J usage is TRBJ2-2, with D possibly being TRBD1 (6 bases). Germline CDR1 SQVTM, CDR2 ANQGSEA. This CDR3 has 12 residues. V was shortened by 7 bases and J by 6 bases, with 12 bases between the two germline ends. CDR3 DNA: TGCAGCGCCAGCACAGGGCCCGGGGAGCTGTTTTTT. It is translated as CSASTGPGELFF.

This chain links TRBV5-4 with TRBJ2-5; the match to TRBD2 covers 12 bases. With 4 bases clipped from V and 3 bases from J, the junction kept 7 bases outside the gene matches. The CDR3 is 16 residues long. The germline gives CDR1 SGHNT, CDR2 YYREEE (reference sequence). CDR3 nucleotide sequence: TGTGCCAGCAGCCCACCGAGACTAGCGGGAGAAGAGACCCAGTACTTC. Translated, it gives CASSPPRLAGEETQYF.

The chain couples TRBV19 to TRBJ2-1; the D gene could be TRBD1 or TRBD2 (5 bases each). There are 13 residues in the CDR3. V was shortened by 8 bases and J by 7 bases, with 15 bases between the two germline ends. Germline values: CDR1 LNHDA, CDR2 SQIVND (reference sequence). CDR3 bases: TGTGCCAGTGGACACGGGATAGCAAATGAGCAGTTCTTC. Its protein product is CASGHGIANEQFF.

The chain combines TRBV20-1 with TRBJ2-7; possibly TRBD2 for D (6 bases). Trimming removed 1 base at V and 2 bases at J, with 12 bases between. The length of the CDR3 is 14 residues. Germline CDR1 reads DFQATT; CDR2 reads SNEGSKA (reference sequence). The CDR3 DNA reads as TGCAGTGCTAGAGGACTAGAGGGAGCCTACGAGCAGTACTTC. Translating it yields CSARGLEGAYEQYF.

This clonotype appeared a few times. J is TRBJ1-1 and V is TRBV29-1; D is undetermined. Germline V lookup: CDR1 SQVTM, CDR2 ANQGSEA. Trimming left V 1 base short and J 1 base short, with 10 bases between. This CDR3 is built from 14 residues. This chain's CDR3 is CSVEGTSWNTEAFF. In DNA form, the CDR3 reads TGCAGCGTTGAAGGTACATCGTGGAACACTGAAGCTTTCTTT.

In nucleotides, the CDR3 is TGCAGTGCTAGAGTTCAGAACGTAGGTGGCTACACCTTC. Its protein product is CSARVQNVGGYTF. This chain uses TRBV20-1 with TRBJ1-2; no clear D. CDR1 and CDR2 (germline): DFQATT, SNEGSKA (reference sequence). The CDR3 runs to 13 residues. The V end lost 1 base, the J end lost 7 bases, and 13 bases lay between the germline ends.

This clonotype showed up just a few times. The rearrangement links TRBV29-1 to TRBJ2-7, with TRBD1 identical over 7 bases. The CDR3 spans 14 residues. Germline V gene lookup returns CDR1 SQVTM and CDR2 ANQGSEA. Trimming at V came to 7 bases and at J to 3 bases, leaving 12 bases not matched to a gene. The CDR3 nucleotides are TGCAGCGCGGGAAGACAGGGAAGGATCTACGAGCAGTACTTC. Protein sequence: CSAGRQGRIYEQYF.

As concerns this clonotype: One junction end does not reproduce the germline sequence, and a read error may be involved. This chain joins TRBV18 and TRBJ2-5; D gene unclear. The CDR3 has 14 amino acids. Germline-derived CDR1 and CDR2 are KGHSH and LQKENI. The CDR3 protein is CTSSGGRTQETQYF. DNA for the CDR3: TGTACCAGCTCAGGCGGACGTACCCAAGAGACCCAGTACTTC. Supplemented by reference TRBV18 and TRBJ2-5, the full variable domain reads NAGVMQNPRHLVRRRGQEARLRCSPMKGHSHVYWYRQLPEEGLKFMVYLQKENIIDESGMPKERFSAEFPKEGPSILRIQQVVRGDSAAYFCTSSGGRTQETQYFGPGTRLLVL.

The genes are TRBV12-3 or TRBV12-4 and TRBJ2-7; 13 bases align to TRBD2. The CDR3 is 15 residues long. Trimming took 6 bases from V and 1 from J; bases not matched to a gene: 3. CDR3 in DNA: TGTGCCAGCAGCCCGACTAGCGGGAGGTCCTACGAGCAGTACTTC. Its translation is CASSPTSGRSYEQYF.

The CDR3 DNA is TGCGCCAGCAGCCAAGTTGACAGACTGAACACTGAAGCTTTCTTT. Its protein product is CASSQVDRLNTEAFF. V is TRBV4-3 and J is TRBJ1-1, with a weak D call TRBD1 (5 bases). This CDR3 spans 15 amino acids. From germline, CDR1 is LGHNA and CDR2 YSLEER. The V end lost 1 base, the J end lost 0 bases, and 9 bases lay between the germline ends.

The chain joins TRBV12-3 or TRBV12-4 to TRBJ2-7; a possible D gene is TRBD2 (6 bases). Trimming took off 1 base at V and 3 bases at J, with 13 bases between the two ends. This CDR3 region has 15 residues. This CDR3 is CASSLGPLGGYEQYF. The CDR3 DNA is TGTGCCAGCAGTTTAGGCCCTTTGGGAGGCTACGAGCAGTACTTC.

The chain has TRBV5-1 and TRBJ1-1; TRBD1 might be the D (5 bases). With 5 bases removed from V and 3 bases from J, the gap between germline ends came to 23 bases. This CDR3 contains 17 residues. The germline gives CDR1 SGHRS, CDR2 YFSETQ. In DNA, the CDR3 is TGCGCCAGCAGACTTAACCCCGCGGGCAGGGTTGACACTGAAGCTTTCTTT. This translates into CASRLNPAGRVDTEAFF.

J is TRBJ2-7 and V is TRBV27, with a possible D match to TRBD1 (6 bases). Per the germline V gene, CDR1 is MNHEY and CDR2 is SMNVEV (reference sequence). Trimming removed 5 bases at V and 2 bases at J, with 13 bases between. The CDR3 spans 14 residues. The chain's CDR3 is CASSNFRGTYEQYF. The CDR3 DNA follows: TGTGCCAGCAGTAATTTCAGGGGAACCTACGAGCAGTACTTC.

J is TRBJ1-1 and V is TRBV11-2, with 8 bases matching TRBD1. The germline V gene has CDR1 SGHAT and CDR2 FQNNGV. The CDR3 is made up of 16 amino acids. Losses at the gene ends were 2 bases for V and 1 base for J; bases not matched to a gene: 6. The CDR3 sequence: CASSLTPGGANTEAFF. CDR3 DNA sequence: TGTGCCAGCAGCTTAACGCCAGGGGGCGCGAACACTGAAGCTTTCTTT.

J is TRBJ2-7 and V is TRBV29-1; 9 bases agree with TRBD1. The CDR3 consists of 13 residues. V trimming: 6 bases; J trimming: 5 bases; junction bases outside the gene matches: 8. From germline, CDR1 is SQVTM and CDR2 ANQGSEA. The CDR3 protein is CSVGWTGANEQYF. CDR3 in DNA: TGCAGCGTCGGTTGGACAGGGGCCAACGAGCAGTACTTC.

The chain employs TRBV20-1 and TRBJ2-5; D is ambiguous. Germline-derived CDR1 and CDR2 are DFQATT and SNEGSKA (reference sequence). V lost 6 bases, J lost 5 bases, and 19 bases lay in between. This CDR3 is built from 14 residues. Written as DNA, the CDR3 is TGCAGTGCCGACCCAGGAAGGGATAAGGAGACCCAGTACTTC. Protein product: CSADPGRDKETQYF.

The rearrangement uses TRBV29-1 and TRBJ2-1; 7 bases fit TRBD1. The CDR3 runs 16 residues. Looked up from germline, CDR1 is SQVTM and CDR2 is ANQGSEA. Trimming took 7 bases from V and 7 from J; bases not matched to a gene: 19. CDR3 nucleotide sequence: TGCAGCGCCTCACACCCGACAGGGTGGGATGGGAATGAGCAGTTCTTC. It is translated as CSASHPTGWDGNEQFF.

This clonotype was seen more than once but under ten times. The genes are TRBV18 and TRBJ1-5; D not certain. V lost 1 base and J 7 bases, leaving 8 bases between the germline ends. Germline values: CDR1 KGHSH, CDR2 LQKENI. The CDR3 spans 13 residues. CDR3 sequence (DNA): TGTGCCAGCTCACCACAGGGAGGGCAGCCCCAGCATTTT. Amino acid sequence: CASSPQGGQPQHF.

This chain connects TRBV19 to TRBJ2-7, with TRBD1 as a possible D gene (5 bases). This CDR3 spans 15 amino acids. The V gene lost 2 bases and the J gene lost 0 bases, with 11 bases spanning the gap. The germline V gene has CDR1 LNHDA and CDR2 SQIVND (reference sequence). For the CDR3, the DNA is TGTGCCAGTAGTATATTCGACAGCCCCTCCTACGAGCAGTACTTC. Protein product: CASSIFDSPSYEQYF.

The CDR3 DNA follows: TGTGCCAGCAGACCGGACAGGGGGCACGATGAAGCTTTCTTT. This gives the protein CASRPDRGHDEAFF. The chain carries TRBV6-5 and TRBJ1-1, with TRBD1 matching 11 bases. The CDR3 runs 14 residues. The junction had 7 bases not matched to a gene; V was cut back by 6 bases and J by 7 bases. CDR1 is MNHEY and CDR2 is SVGAGI in the germline V gene.